What follows are 11 T cell receptor beta chains derived from one specimen sequenced in a study of T-cell memory formation after mild COVID-19. TCRdb re-called the 5' RACE reads through MiXCR, storing one row per CDR3 protein. The table shows around 55,000 distinct CDR3 sequences, with more than 8% occurring only once. The sequenced sample was PBMCs or a T cell subset sorted from them (not recorded which). Every receptor here comes from a man aged 18 to 30 who had mild COVID-19 (a few samples of this study predate the infection). Cell type and time point are not known.

Many counts were recorded for this clonotype. The chain recombines TRBV5-1 with TRBJ2-2; D is ambiguous. CDR3 length: 13 amino acids. Trimming took 1 base from V and 3 from J, leaving 4 bases between them. Germline values: CDR1 SGHRS, CDR2 YFSETQ. CDR3 coding DNA: TGCGCCAGCAGCTTGCCCGACACCGGGGAGCTGTTTTTT. Translated: CASSLPDTGELFF.

CDR3 bases: TGTGCCAGCTCACCACCAACGGCGGGGGGCCTAACAGATACGCAGTATTTT. Protein product: CASSPPTAGGLTDTQYF. The V and J genes are TRBV18 and TRBJ2-3, with TRBD2 identical over 8 bases. J lost 3 bases, V lost 0 bases, and 8 bases had no gene match. The germline V gene encodes CDR1 KGHSH and CDR2 LQKENI. CDR3 length equals 17 residues. The full variable domain, with the rest looked up from reference TRBV18 and TRBJ2-3, is NAGVMQNPRHLVRRRGQEARLRCSPMKGHSHVYWYRQLPEEGLKFMVYLQKENIIDESGMPKERFSAEFPKEGPSILRIQQVVRGDSAAYFCASSPPTAGGLTDTQYFGPGTRLTVL.

This clonotype was detected only a few times. This chain links TRBV5-6 with TRBJ2-3; 10 bases align to TRBD1. The germline CDR1 and CDR2 sequences are SGHDT and YYEEEE. Unmatched junction bases numbered 3, after V lost 3 bases and J lost 5 bases. CDR3 length: 14 amino acids. The CDR3 loop reads CASSWGQGRDTQYF. Written as DNA, the CDR3 is TGTGCCAGCAGCTGGGGACAGGGGAGAGATACGCAGTATTTT.

This clonotype turned up a few times. This chain links TRBV7-6 with TRBJ1-5, with 11 bases that match TRBD1. Germline-derived CDR1 and CDR2 are SGHVS and FNYEAQ. V trimming: 4 bases; J trimming: 5 bases; junction bases outside the gene matches: 7. The CDR3 extends over 16 amino acids. Written as DNA, the CDR3 is TGTGCCAGCAGCTCCGAGGACAGGGGGCGTGATCAGCCCCAGCATTTT. Translated, it gives CASSSEDRGRDQPQHF.

The V call is TRBV4-3, the J call TRBJ2-3; a possible D gene is TRBD2 (5 bases). Trimming left V 1 base short and J 5 bases short, with 10 bases between. CDR1 and CDR2 from the germline V gene are LGHNA and YSLEER. The CDR3 totals 14 residues. DNA for the CDR3: TGCGCCAGCAGCCAAGTCGGTAGCGAAGATACGCAGTATTTT. Amino acid sequence: CASSQVGSEDTQYF.

The chain combines TRBV11-3 with TRBJ2-5; 8 bases match TRBD1. CDR1 SGHNT and CDR2 YENEEA come from the germline V gene. After removal of 4 bases from V and 0 bases from J, the junction contained 7 bases not matched to a gene. CDR3 length: 16 residues. CDR3 DNA: TGTGCCAGCAGCTCTGATTCGACAGGGGACCAAGAGACCCAGTACTTC. This translates into CASSSDSTGDQETQYF.

This clonotype was recorded at least ten times. The chain couples TRBV20-1 to TRBJ2-3; D uncertain. The CDR3 is 13 amino acids. The germline V and J ends were trimmed by 3 bases and 2 bases, with 9 bases remaining between them. Germline-derived CDR1 and CDR2 are DFQATT and SNEGSKA (reference sequence). The CDR3 sequence: CSASDLVTDTQYF. The DNA of the CDR3 is TGCAGTGCTAGTGATCTAGTCACAGATACGCAGTATTTT.

This clonotype was found a few times. The chain links TRBV5-1 to TRBJ1-3; D gene unclear. Looked up from germline, CDR1 is SGHRS and CDR2 is YFSETQ. This CDR3 region has 15 residues. V was trimmed by 0 bases and J by 0 bases, leaving 7 bases between them. The CDR3 nucleotides are TGCGCCAGCAGCTTGGGCCCCCGCTCTGGAAACACCATATATTTT. Protein sequence: CASSLGPRSGNTIYF.

There are many counts of this clonotype. The chain carries TRBV9 and TRBJ2-3, with 7 bases that match TRBD2. After removal of 4 bases from V and 3 bases from J, the junction contained 8 bases not matched to a gene. This CDR3 is 15 amino acids long. Germline-derived CDR1 and CDR2 are SGDLS and YYNGEE. CDR3 sequence reads: CASSPGAGETDTQYF. The CDR3 bases are TGTGCCAGCAGCCCCGGCGCGGGGGAAACAGATACGCAGTATTTT.

This clonotype was seen many times. The gene calls are TRBV6-5 and TRBJ2-3, with 8 positions matching TRBD2. The CDR3 is 15 amino acids. Germline V gene data show CDR1 as MNHEY and CDR2 as SVGAGI. V was clipped by 5 bases and J by 6 bases; unmatched bases: 10. The CDR3 loop is CASSKPAGGEDTQYF. The CDR3 DNA is TGTGCCAGCAGTAAACCGGCGGGGGGTGAGGATACGCAGTATTTT.

This chain connects TRBV24-1 to TRBJ2-1, with D uncertain. There are 17 residues in the CDR3. Germline CDR1 reads KGHDR; CDR2 reads SFDVKD. The germline V and J ends were trimmed by 5 bases and 0 bases, with 16 bases remaining between them. The CDR3 here is CATSGQTVRSSYNEQFF. For the CDR3, the DNA is TGTGCCACCAGTGGCCAAACGGTGAGAAGCTCCTACAATGAGCAGTTCTTC.